Listed below are T cell receptor beta chains from one sample, sequenced in a study of control samples from healthy donors and cancer patients. The method was immunoSEQ multiplex PCR; TCRdb's version includes in-frame clones alone and lacks a portion of them. The table has tens of thousands of clones, roughly 92% seen once. Sequencing used blood. The receptor source for this set is a man aged 25 to 40 in good health. The CDR3 runs from the conserved cysteine through the conserved F or W. The order of the fields is D gene, V gene, J gene, CDR3 protein, CDR3 DNA. D genes are given only for firm matches.

d_call: TRBD1
v_call: TRBV7-6
j_call: TRBJ2-3
cdr3_aa: CASSLRQGRSADTQYF
cdr3_nt: TGTGCCAGCAGCTTACGACAGGGAAGGTCGGCAGATACGCAGTATTTT

d_call: TRBD1
v_call: TRBV14
j_call: TRBJ1-2
cdr3_aa: CASSGTGANYGYTF
cdr3_nt: TGTGCCAGCAGCGGGACAGGGGCGAACTATGGCTACACCTTC

d_call: NA
v_call: TRBV7-7
j_call: TRBJ2-7
cdr3_aa: CASSLAAGQTYEQYF
cdr3_nt: TGTGCCAGCAGCTTAGCGGCTGGGCAGACCTACGAGCAGTACTTC

d_call: NA
v_call: TRBV5-1
j_call: TRBJ1-5
cdr3_aa: CASSLERGSGNRPQHF
cdr3_nt: TGCGCCAGCAGCTTGGAGAGGGGCTCGGGCAATCGGCCCCAGCATTTT

d_call: TRBD2
v_call: TRBV19
j_call: TRBJ2-7
cdr3_aa: CASNPSGGGEQYF
cdr3_nt: TGTGCCAGTAATCCTAGCGGGGGGGGCGAGCAGTACTTC

d_call: NA
v_call: TRBV23-1
j_call: TRBJ2-7
cdr3_aa: CASSQSSGGNGTPWYEQYF
cdr3_nt: TGCGCCAGCAGTCAATCATCCGGCGGGAACGGGACGCCCTGGTACGAGCAGTACTTC

d_call: TRBD1
v_call: TRBV5-1
j_call: TRBJ1-1
cdr3_aa: CASSLGGTGNTEAFF
cdr3_nt: TGCGCCAGCAGCTTGGGCGGGACAGGGAACACTGAAGCTTTCTTT

d_call: NA
v_call: TRBV7-3
j_call: TRBJ2-1
cdr3_aa: CASSPTGYNEQFF
cdr3_nt: TGTGCCAGCAGCCCGACAGGCTACAATGAGCAGTTCTTC

d_call: TRBD1
v_call: TRBV10-3
j_call: TRBJ1-2
cdr3_aa: CAIEGQGYGYTF
cdr3_nt: TGTGCCATCGAAGGACAGGGCTATGGCTACACCTTC

d_call: TRBD2
v_call: TRBV19
j_call: TRBJ2-7
cdr3_aa: CASSIASGMSYEQYF
cdr3_nt: TGTGCCAGTAGTATAGCTAGCGGGATGAGCTACGAGCAGTACTTC

d_call: TRBD2
v_call: TRBV7-3
j_call: TRBJ2-1
cdr3_aa: CASSLNPLAGSSYNEQFF
cdr3_nt: TGTGCCAGCAGCTTAAACCCACTAGCGGGGAGCTCCTACAATGAGCAGTTCTTC

d_call: NA
v_call: TRBV5-4
j_call: TRBJ2-2
cdr3_aa: CASSLGTGAGELFF
cdr3_nt: TGTGCCAGCAGCTTGGGAACGGGGGCCGGGGAGCTGTTTTTT

d_call: NA
v_call: TRBV7-2
j_call: TRBJ1-2
cdr3_aa: CASSLDSGRGGYGYTF
cdr3_nt: TGTGCCAGCAGCTTAGATTCCGGAAGGGGCGGCTATGGCTACACCTTC